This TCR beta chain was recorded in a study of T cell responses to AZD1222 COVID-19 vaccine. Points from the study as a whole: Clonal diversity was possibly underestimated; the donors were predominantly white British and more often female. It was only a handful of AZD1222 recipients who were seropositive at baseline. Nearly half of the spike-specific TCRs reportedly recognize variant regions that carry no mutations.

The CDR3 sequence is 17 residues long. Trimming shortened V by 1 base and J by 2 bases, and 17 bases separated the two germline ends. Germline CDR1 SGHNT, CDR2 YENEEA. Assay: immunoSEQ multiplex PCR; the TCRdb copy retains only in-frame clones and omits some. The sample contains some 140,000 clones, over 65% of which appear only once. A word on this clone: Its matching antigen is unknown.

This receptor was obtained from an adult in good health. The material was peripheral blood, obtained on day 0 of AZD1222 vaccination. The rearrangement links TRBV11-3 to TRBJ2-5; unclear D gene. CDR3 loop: CASSLGVGHIDQETQYF. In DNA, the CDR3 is TGTGCCAGCAGCTTAGGTGTTGGCCACATCGATCAAGAGACCCAGTACTTC.